This is a list of T cell receptor beta chains from one sample in a study of blood T cell repertoires in COVID-19. Clones were read by immunoSEQ multiplex PCR, and TCRdb kept only the in-frame ones, dropping some. The table has fewer than 75,000 clones, 89% seen once; the top ten hold 1.1% to 1.5%. The material sequenced was peripheral blood. Source of these receptors: a man between 60 and 75 years old with acute or convalescent COVID-19. Each CDR3 is given with its conserved first and last residue. A D gene is named only where the DNA matches it firmly. Not all rows give a size; the values are once, few, many and, for expanded clones, a class.

v_gene,d_gene,abundance,j_gene,CDR3nt,CDR3aa
TRBV9,TRBD2,.,TRBJ2-7,TGTGCCAGCAGCCCCTTGGCTAGCGGGTCCTACGAGCAGTACTTC,CASSPLASGSYEQYF
TRBV6-1,TRBD2,.,TRBJ2-3,TGTGCCAGCAGTGAAGCTCGGGGACTAGCGGGGGTCTTAAATACGCAGTATTTT,CASSEARGLAGVLNTQYF
TRBV6-6,.,.,TRBJ2-5,TGTGCCAGCAGTTACGGTGGCAAAGAGACCCAGTACTTC,CASSYGGKETQYF
TRBV6-5,.,.,TRBJ2-3,TGTGCCAGCAGGGTTGATGCGCTCACAGATACGCAGTATTTT,CASRVDALTDTQYF
TRBV19,TRBD1,.,TRBJ1-3,TGTGCCAGTACTCTGGACAGGTCTGGAAACACCATATATTTT,CASTLDRSGNTIYF
TRBV5-1,TRBD1,.,TRBJ2-3,TGCGCCAGCAGCTTTAACAGGGGAAGAGATACGCAGTATTTT,CASSFNRGRDTQYF
TRBV2,TRBD1,few,TRBJ2-6,TGTGCCAGCAGTGAAACCGGACAGGGGGCCTATGGGGCCAACGTCCTGACTTTC,CASSETGQGAYGANVLTF
TRBV2,.,.,TRBJ2-1,TGTGCCAGCAGTGACAGAGGGGGCAATGAGCAGTTCTTC,CASSDRGGNEQFF
TRBV5-1,.,.,TRBJ1-4,TGCGCCAGCAGCCTCTTGGGGTCGGAGGTGGAAAAACTGTTTTTT,CASSLLGSEVEKLFF
TRBV9,TRBD1,.,TRBJ2-6,TGTGCCAGCAGCGTAGTTGGGACAGGAGGAACCATCTCTGGGGCCAACGTCCTGACTTTC,CASSVVGTGGTISGANVLTF
TRBV5-1,.,few,TRBJ1-1,TGCGCCAGCAGCTTGGTCGCGGGGAATTCGTACACTGAAGCTTTCTTT,CASSLVAGNSYTEAFF
TRBV5-1,.,once,TRBJ2-1,TGCGCCAGCAGCTCGACAGGTCCACTCTACAATGAGCAGTTCTTC,CASSSTGPLYNEQFF
TRBV12-5,.,.,TRBJ2-2,TGTGCTAGTGGTTTGACAGGAATGACTCAAGACACCGGGGAGCTGTTTTTT,CASGLTGMTQDTGELFF
TRBV24-1,TRBD1,.,TRBJ1-5,TGTGCCACCACTACTACCTTAGACAGGGAGTATCAGCCCCAGCATTTT,CATTTTLDREYQPQHF
TRBV2,.,.,TRBJ1-1,TGTGCCAGCAGTAAAATAGCAATGAACACTGAAGCTTTCTTT,CASSKIAMNTEAFF
TRBV5-1,.,few,TRBJ1-1,TGCGCCAGCAGCTTGATGGGGGAGGGTGAAGCTTTCTTT,CASSLMGEGEAFF
TRBV4-1,.,.,TRBJ2-5,TGCGCCAGCAGCCAAGGGACAGCCGGCCAAGAGACCCAGTACTTC,CASSQGTAGQETQYF